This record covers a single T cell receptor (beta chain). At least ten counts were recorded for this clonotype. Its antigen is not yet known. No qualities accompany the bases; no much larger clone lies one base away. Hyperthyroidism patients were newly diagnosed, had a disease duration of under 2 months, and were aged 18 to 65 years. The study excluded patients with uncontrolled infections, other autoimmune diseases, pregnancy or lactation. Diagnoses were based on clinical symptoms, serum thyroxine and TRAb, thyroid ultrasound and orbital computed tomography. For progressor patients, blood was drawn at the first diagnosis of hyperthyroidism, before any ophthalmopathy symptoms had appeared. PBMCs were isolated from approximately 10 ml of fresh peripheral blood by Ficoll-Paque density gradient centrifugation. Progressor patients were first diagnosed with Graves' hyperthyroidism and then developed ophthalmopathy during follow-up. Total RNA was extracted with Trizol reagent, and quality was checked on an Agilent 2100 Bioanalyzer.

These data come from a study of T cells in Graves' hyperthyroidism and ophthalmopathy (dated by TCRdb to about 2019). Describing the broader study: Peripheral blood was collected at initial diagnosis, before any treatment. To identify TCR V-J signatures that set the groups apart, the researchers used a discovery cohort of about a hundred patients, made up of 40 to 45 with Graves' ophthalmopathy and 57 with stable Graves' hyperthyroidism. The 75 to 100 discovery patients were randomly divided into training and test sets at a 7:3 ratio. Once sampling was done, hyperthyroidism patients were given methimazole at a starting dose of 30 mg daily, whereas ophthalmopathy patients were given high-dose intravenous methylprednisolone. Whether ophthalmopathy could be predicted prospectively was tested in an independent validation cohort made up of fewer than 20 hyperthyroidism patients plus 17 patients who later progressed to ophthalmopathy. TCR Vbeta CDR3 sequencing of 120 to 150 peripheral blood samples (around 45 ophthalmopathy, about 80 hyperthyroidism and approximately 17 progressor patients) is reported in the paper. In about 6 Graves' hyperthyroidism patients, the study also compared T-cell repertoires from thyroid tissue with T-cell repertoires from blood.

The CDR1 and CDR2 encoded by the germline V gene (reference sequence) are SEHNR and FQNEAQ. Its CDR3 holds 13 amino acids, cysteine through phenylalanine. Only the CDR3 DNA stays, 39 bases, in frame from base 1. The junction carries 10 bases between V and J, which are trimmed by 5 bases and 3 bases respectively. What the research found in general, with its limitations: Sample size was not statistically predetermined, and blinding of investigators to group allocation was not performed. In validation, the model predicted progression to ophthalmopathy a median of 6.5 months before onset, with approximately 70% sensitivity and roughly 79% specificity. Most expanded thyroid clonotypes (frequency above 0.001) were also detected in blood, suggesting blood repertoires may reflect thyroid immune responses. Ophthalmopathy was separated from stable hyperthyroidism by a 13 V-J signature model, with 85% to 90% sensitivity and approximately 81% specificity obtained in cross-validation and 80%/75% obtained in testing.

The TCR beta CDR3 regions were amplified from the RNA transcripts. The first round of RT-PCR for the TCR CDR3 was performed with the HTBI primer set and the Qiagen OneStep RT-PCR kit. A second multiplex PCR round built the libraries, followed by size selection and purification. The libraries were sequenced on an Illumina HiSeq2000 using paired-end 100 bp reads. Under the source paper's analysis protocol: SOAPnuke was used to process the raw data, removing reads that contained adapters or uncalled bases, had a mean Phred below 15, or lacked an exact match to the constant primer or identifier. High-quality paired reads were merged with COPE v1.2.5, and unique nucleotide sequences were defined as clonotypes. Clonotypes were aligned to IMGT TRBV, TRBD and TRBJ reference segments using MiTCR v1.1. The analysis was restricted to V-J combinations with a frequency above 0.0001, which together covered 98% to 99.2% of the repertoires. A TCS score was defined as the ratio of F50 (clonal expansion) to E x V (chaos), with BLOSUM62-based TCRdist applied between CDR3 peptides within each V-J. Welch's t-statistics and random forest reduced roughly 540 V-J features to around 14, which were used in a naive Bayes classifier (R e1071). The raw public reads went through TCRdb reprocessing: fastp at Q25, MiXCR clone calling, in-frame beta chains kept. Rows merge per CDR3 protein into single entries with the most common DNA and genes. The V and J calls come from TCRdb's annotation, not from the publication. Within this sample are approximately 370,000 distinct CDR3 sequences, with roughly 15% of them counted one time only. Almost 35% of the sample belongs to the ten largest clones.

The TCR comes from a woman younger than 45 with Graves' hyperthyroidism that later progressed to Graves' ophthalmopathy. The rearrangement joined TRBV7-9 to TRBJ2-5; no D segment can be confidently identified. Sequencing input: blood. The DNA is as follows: TGTGCCAGCAGCCCTCGGACGGAAGAGACCCAGTACTTC. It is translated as CASSPRTEETQYF.